Here is one TCR beta chain with its context. Its antigen is not known. Sequencing used immunoSEQ multiplex PCR; TCRdb keeps in-frame clones, though not all of them. The sample holds about 25,000 clones, around 94% seen once. The data derive from a study of graft-versus-host responses after intestinal transplantation. Study background: Each recipient received anti-thymocyte globulin induction, then tacrolimus and steroids for approximately three years.

Points from the study as a whole: Within the allografts of patients who had graft-donor T cell macrochimerism, graft-versus-host to host-versus-graft clonal ratios were high.

The origin of this receptor is a human patient who received an intestinal transplant, so some T cells may come from the graft donor. Here the sequenced sample was PBMCs, taken roughly 32 days after intestinal transplant.

The CDR3 sequence is CASSVRAGAYGYTF. CDR3 bases: TGTGCCAGCAGCGTACGGGCTGGGGCCTATGGCTACACCTTC. V usage is TRBV9 and J usage is TRBJ1-2, with a tentative D call TRBD1 (5 bases). CDR3 length: 14 amino acids. The V and J ends lost 1 base and 4 bases respectively, with 11 bases between them. The V gene's germline CDR1 is SGDLS and CDR2 YYNGEE.